The 32 T cell receptor beta chains in this list originate from one sample, sequenced in a study of brain T cells in children with intractable seizures. Measured with immunoSEQ multiplex PCR; TCRdb has only the in-frame clones, and not every one. In the table there are 300,000 to 400,000 clones, 93% of which are singletons. Time point reported: blood from clinic visit 5 months post-surgery; TSC patient then seizure free. Sample: peripheral blood, taken more than 4 months after surgery. These TCRs come from a boy younger than two with tuberous sclerosis and intractable seizures.

The rearrangement uses TRBV18 and TRBJ1-1; 8 nucleotides line up with TRBD1. The CDR3 spans 17 residues. Germline CDR1 and CDR2: KGHSH and LQKENI. The V and J ends lost 5 bases and 3 bases, in that order; junction bases with no gene match: 14. The CDR3 DNA reads as TGTGCCAGCTCAGATCTTACCTCAGGGGGCGCGGACACTGAAGCTTTCTTT. Translated, it gives CASSDLTSGGADTEAFF. Together with reference TRBV18 and TRBJ1-1, the CDR3 gives the full variable domain: NAGVMQNPRHLVRRRGQEARLRCSPMKGHSHVYWYRQLPEEGLKFMVYLQKENIIDESGMPKERFSAEFPKEGPSILRIQQVVRGDSAAYFCASSDLTSGGADTEAFFGQGTRLTVV.

J is TRBJ1-1 and V is TRBV3-1 (or the pseudogene TRBV3-2), with TRBD1 identical over 10 bases. The CDR3 length is 15 residues. V dropped 7 bases and J dropped 3; count of bases not matched to a gene: 8. Germline CDR1 and CDR2: LGHDT and YNNKEL (reference sequence). CDR3 bases: TGTGCCAGCAATTCCCGGGGGACAGGGGACACTGAAGCTTTCTTT. Translation: CASNSRGTGDTEAFF.

The rearrangement joins TRBV29-1 to TRBJ2-3, with 14 nucleotides matching TRBD2. Per germline, CDR1 SQVTM and CDR2 ANQGSEA. The CDR3 runs 15 residues. V was pared by 5 bases and J by 3 bases, with 4 bases of the junction left unmatched. The CDR3 nucleotides are TGCAGCGTTAGGAGGACTAGCGGGAGGACAGATACGCAGTATTTT. This encodes CSVRRTSGRTDTQYF.

The table lists this clone with a count of one. The genes are TRBV6-2 or TRBV6-3 and TRBJ1-1; TRBD1 might be the D (6 bases). Germline V gene data show CDR1 as MNHEY and CDR2 as SVGEGT. The V end lost 5 bases, the J end lost 2 bases, and 12 bases lay between the germline ends. This CDR3 comprises 14 residues. DNA for the CDR3: TGTGCCAGCAGTGCGCAACAGGGCAACACTGAAGCTTTCTTT. The encoded protein is CASSAQQGNTEAFF.

The chain has TRBV6-6 and TRBJ2-5; D gene ambiguous. The germline V gene encodes CDR1 MNHNY and CDR2 SVGAGI (reference sequence). V was pared by 6 bases and J by 2 bases, with 13 bases between. The CDR3 sequence is 14 residues long. In DNA form, the CDR3 reads TGTGCCAGCAGGCCTCCGACATTGCAAGAGACCCAGTACTTC. It translates to CASRPPTLQETQYF.

The genes are TRBV24-1 and TRBJ2-1, with 12 positions matching TRBD2. The trim removed 3 bases at V and 4 bases at J, leaving 6 bases unmatched. CDR1 KGHDR and CDR2 SFDVKD come from the germline V gene. There are 17 residues in the CDR3. The CDR3 spells CATSDPRLAGEYNEQFF. In DNA form, the CDR3 reads TGTGCCACCAGTGATCCAAGACTAGCGGGAGAGTACAATGAGCAGTTCTTC.

The gene calls are TRBV3-1 (or the pseudogene TRBV3-2) and TRBJ2-6; possibly TRBD2 for D (7 bases). Germline loops: CDR1 LGHDT, CDR2 YNNKEL (reference sequence). Trimming took off 4 bases at V and 0 bases at J, with 19 bases between the two ends. This CDR3 spans 19 amino acids. In DNA, the CDR3 is TGTGCCAGCAGCCGCTTGCGGGGGCCTCTAGGCTCTGGGGCCAACGTCCTGACTTTC. Amino acids: CASSRLRGPLGSGANVLTF.

V is TRBV11-3 and J is TRBJ2-1, with D possibly matching TRBD1 (5 bases). CDR1 and CDR2 (germline): SGHNT, YENEEA. The ends were cut back, 6 bases at V and 7 bases at J, with 13 bases in the middle. CDR3 size: 13 residues. The CDR3 DNA sequence: TGTGCCAGCAGTCGCCAGGACAAAAATGAGCAGTTCTTC. Translation: CASSRQDKNEQFF.

This chain joins TRBV18 and TRBJ2-7; D tentatively reads TRBD1 or TRBD2 (6 bases each). V gave up 3 bases and J gave up 4 bases, with 16 bases separating them. From germline, CDR1 is KGHSH and CDR2 LQKENI. This CDR3 spans 15 amino acids. The CDR3 here is CASSPRGWEEYEQYF. The CDR3 nucleotides read TGTGCCAGCTCACCGAGGGGGTGGGAGGAATACGAGCAGTACTTC.

This clone was detected only a few times. The CDR3 sequence: CASSYSRTGTEAFF. The DNA for the CDR3 is TGTGCCAGCAGTTACTCGAGGACCGGCACTGAAGCTTTCTTT. The chain carries TRBV6-5 and TRBJ1-1; D is unclear. The V end lost 0 bases, the J end lost 4 bases, and 9 bases lay between the germline ends. Germline V CDR1 and CDR2: MNHEY, SVGAGI. CDR3 size: 14 residues.

V gene TRBV28 combines with J gene TRBJ2-7; 11 nucleotides align to TRBD2. This CDR3 has 16 residues. From germline, CDR1 is MDHEN and CDR2 SYDVKM. V lost 2 bases to trimming and J lost 4 bases; unmatched junction nucleotides: 7. The CDR3 nucleotides are TGTGCCAGCAGTTTAAATTTCGGACTAGCGGGTTACGAGCAGTACTTC. This sequence encodes CASSLNFGLAGYEQYF.

The chain couples TRBV15 to TRBJ1-5, with a possible D match to TRBD1 (6 bases). The CDR3 consists of 15 residues. CDR1 is LNHNV, CDR2 YYDKDF, per germline (reference sequence). V shed 0 bases and J shed 4 bases, with 10 bases lying between them. CDR3 nucleotides: TGTGCCACCAGCAGAGATTACAGGGAGAATCAGCCCCAGCATTTT. Protein product: CATSRDYRENQPQHF.

The chain is built from TRBV7-9 and TRBJ2-7, with D hard to call. CDR1 is SEHNR, CDR2 FQNEAQ, per germline (reference sequence). CDR3 size: 14 residues. Trimming shortened V by 0 bases and J by 9 bases, and 15 bases separated the two germline ends. The CDR3 DNA is TGTGCCAGCAGCTTAGCGCTCGGCAGTCCCCTGCAGTACTTC. Amino acid sequence: CASSLALGSPLQYF.

V is TRBV6-5 and J is TRBJ1-2, with D tentatively TRBD1 (5 bases). The ends were cut back, 9 bases at V and 8 bases at J, with 25 bases in the middle. The V gene's germline CDR1 is MNHEY and CDR2 SVGAGI. The CDR3 covers 15 residues. The CDR3 sequence is CARILGVWGSCGYTF. The DNA of the CDR3 is TGTGCCAGAATCTTGGGGGTCTGGGGGTCTTGCGGCTACACCTTC.

The chain couples TRBV5-1 to TRBJ1-6; tentative D call: TRBD1 (6 bases). V lost 0 bases, J lost 8 bases, and 15 bases lay in between. The V gene's germline CDR1 is SGHRS and CDR2 YFSETQ. CDR3 size: 16 residues. CDR3 DNA sequence: TGCGCCAGCAGCTTGGAAATGGGACAAAGGGATTCACCCCTCCACTTT. It translates to CASSLEMGQRDSPLHF. The whole variable domain, remainder taken from reference TRBV5-1 and TRBJ1-6, is KAGVTQTPRYLIKTRGQQVTLSCSPISGHRSVSWYQQTPGQGLQFLFEYFSETQRNKGNFPGRFSGRQFSNSRSEMNVSTLELGDSALYLCASSLEMGQRDSPLHFGNGTRLTVT.

V gene TRBV7-8 combines with J gene TRBJ2-1; TRBD1 or TRBD2 may be the D gene (5 bases each). CDR3 length: 15 residues. CDR1 and CDR2 from the germline V gene are SGHVS and FQNEAQ. V lost 5 bases, J lost 5 bases, and 16 bases lay in between. CDR3: CASSPGTVSHNEQFF. The DNA for the CDR3 is TGTGCCAGCAGCCCCGGGACGGTTTCCCACAATGAGCAGTTCTTC.

The chain links TRBV27 to TRBJ2-3; 15 bases fit TRBD2. CDR3 length: 17 amino acids. Per the germline V gene, CDR1 is MNHEY and CDR2 is SMNVEV (reference sequence). V dropped 0 bases and J dropped 8; count of bases not matched to a gene: 6. CDR3 sequence: CASSLSGLAGGRGTQYF. The DNA of the CDR3 is TGTGCCAGCAGTTTATCCGGACTAGCGGGGGGGAGGGGTACGCAGTATTTT.

V usage is TRBV7-3 and J usage is TRBJ1-6; D unresolved. CDR1 SGHTA and CDR2 FQGTGA come from the germline V gene. The CDR3 has 13 amino acids. Trimming removed 2 bases from V and 14 bases from J, with 13 bases in between. Written as DNA, the CDR3 is TGTGCCAGCAGCTTAGACCGGGTAGACGCCCTCCACTTT. This encodes CASSLDRVDALHF.

The chain has TRBV6-5 and TRBJ2-4, with 9 bases aligning to TRBD1. The CDR3 consists of 15 residues. The V gene end was trimmed by 6 bases and the J gene end by 6 bases; junction bases not matched to a gene: 9. Germline V CDR1 and CDR2: MNHEY, SVGAGI. CDR3 DNA: TGTGCCAGCAGCCCACCGGGACAGGGTATAAACATTCAGTACTTC. Translation: CASSPPGQGINIQYF.

The CDR3 DNA follows: TGTGCCAGCAGTGACGGGGGCCGGGTTACGTACACTGAAGCTTTCTTT. It specifies CASSDGGRVTYTEAFF. J is TRBJ1-1 and V is TRBV6-1; D perhaps matches TRBD1 (6 bases). There are 16 residues in the CDR3. Germline values: CDR1 MNHNS, CDR2 SASEGT. V lost 3 bases to trimming and J lost 3 bases, with 17 bases between them.

V usage is TRBV11-1 and J usage is TRBJ2-3; 8 nucleotides match TRBD2. CDR1 and CDR2 (germline): SGHAT, FQDESV (reference sequence). Trimming cost V 5 bases and J 2 bases; bases outside gene matches: 9. The CDR3 spans 16 residues. DNA for the CDR3: TGTGCCAGCAGCACCGTAGCGGGACGATACACAGATACGCAGTATTTT. Its translation: CASSTVAGRYTDTQYF.

The chain has TRBV3-1 (or the pseudogene TRBV3-2) and TRBJ1-1, with D uncertain. V lost 2 bases, J lost 1 base, and 14 bases lay in between. The CDR3 loop spans 16 amino acids. Per the germline V gene, CDR1 is LGHDT and CDR2 is YNNKEL (reference sequence). CDR3 residues: CASSQMTSRGNTEAFF. Here the CDR3 DNA reads TGTGCCAGCAGCCAAATGACAAGCCGAGGGAACACTGAAGCTTTCTTT.

The chain employs TRBV12-3 or TRBV12-4 and TRBJ2-7; no clear D. The CDR3 covers 13 residues. The V end was cut by 1 base, the J end by 1 base, with 5 bases between. The CDR3 coding sequence is TGTGCCAGCAGTTTAGTGGAGTCCTACGAGCAGTACTTC. Protein: CASSLVESYEQYF.

The chain recombines TRBV19 with TRBJ1-1, with D unclear. Deletions cut 10 bases from V and 1 base from J, with 16 bases between. Per germline, CDR1 LNHDA and CDR2 SQIVND (reference sequence). The CDR3 contains 14 residues. CDR3 residues: CATTATPGNTEAFF. DNA of the CDR3: TGTGCCACTACGGCCACCCCGGGGAACACTGAAGCTTTCTTT.

V usage is TRBV29-1 and J usage is TRBJ2-3; D not resolved. This CDR3 spans 12 amino acids. V shed 0 bases and J shed 4 bases, with 5 bases lying between them. CDR1 is SQVTM, CDR2 ANQGSEA, per germline. The CDR3 DNA reads as TGCAGCGTTGAAGATACGGCAGATACGCAGTATTTT. Translating gives CSVEDTADTQYF.

The sample holds a few counts of this clone. DNA of the CDR3: TGTGCCAGCAGCCAAGCAAACACTGAAGCTTTCTTT. Translated, it gives CASSQANTEAFF. The chain joins TRBV14 to TRBJ1-1; no definite D call. CDR3 size: 12 residues. The germline gives CDR1 SGHDN, CDR2 FVKESK. V was clipped by 1 base and J by 2 bases, with 2 bases between them.

The rearrangement links TRBV6-1 to TRBJ2-5; TRBD2 matches at 12 bases. The CDR3 is 15 residues long. J gave up 4 bases and V 3 bases, and 3 bases lay outside the gene matches. Germline V gene data show CDR1 as MNHNS and CDR2 as SASEGT. The chain's CDR3 is CASSDVTSGRETQYF. CDR3 DNA sequence: TGTGCCAGCAGTGATGTGACTAGCGGGAGAGAGACCCAGTACTTC.

The J gene is TRBJ1-5, the V gene TRBV6-6; D is undetermined. This CDR3 comprises 10 residues. Trimming took off 5 bases at V and 9 bases at J, with 5 bases between the two ends. Germline CDR1 reads MNHNY; CDR2 reads SVGAGI (reference sequence). The CDR3 loop is CASSPWPQHF. CDR3 coding DNA: TGTGCCAGCAGTCCGTGGCCCCAGCATTTT.

The chain recombines TRBV30 with TRBJ1-1; the D is unclear. V dropped 5 bases and J dropped 7 bases, with 20 bases sitting between them. The germline V gene encodes CDR1 GTSNPN and CDR2 SVGIG (reference sequence). The CDR3 is made up of 14 amino acids. The CDR3: CAWAPVFGSYEAFF. Here the CDR3 DNA reads TGTGCCTGGGCTCCCGTTTTTGGGTCATATGAAGCTTTCTTT.

This chain joins TRBV20-1 and TRBJ2-7; no reliable D call. Trimming took 1 base from V and 6 from J, leaving 7 bases between them. Germline V CDR1 and CDR2: DFQATT, SNEGSKA (reference sequence). There are 11 residues in the CDR3. The CDR3 DNA reads as TGCAGTGCTAGAGTAGTAGGCGAGCAGTACTTC. This gives the protein CSARVVGEQYF.

This chain uses TRBV6-4 with TRBJ2-3, with 11 bases that match TRBD2. CDR1 and CDR2 (germline): MRHNA, SNTAGT. The CDR3 has 17 residues. Trimming removed 5 bases from V and 6 bases from J; junction bases left unmatched: 13. This CDR3 is CASSKRATSGGLDTQYF. CDR3 coding DNA: TGTGCCAGCAGTAAGCGGGCCACTAGCGGGGGCCTGGATACGCAGTATTTT.

V and J are TRBV20-1 and TRBJ2-1; 8 nucleotides agree with TRBD2. The CDR3 has 16 amino acids. V shed 3 bases, J shed 7 bases, and the junction held 14 bases outside the gene matches. Germline V gene data show CDR1 as DFQATT and CDR2 as SNEGSKA (reference sequence). CDR3 coding DNA: TGCAGTGCTAGTAGGGCGGGAGGCCCGATTTCGAATGAGCAGTTCTTC. As protein: CSASRAGGPISNEQFF.